This T cell receptor (beta chain) was profiled in a study of OX40 agonist ivuxolimab in advanced cancers. Data came from immunoSEQ multiplex PCR; TCRdb stores just in-frame clones and leaves some out. Of fewer than 85,000 clones in the sample, 82% were seen once. The CDR3 is 15 residues long. V was clipped by 6 bases and J by 3 bases; unmatched bases: 12. The germline V gene has CDR1 SGHNT and CDR2 YYREEE (reference sequence). Remarks on this clone: Its specificity is not known.

General study points: At 0.1 to 3.0 mg/kg and by week 6, CD4+ and CD8+ T cells in the blood had expanded clonally. CD8+ T cells (on average) carried more expanded clones than CD4+ T cells.

The chain carries TRBV5-4 and TRBJ2-7, with 7 bases identical to TRBD1. This sequence was found in an adult with an advanced solid tumor such as melanoma, head and neck, liver or kidney cancer. The specimen comprised CD4+ or CD8+ T cells sorted from blood, sampled in a trial of the OX40 agonist ivuxolimab. The CDR3 region is CASTRQGSLGYEQYF. The CDR3 DNA follows: TGTGCCAGCACCAGACAGGGATCCCTGGGCTACGAGCAGTACTTC.